The next 13 T cell receptor beta chains were all read from a single sample in a study of cytomegalovirus exposure and HLA in healthy donors. PCR used 60 Vbeta primers and 13 Jbeta primers. Data came from immunoSEQ multiplex PCR; TCRdb stores just in-frame clones and leaves some out. Recorded here are 75,000 to 95,000 clones; the top ten clones represent around 1.6%. The specimen sequenced was PBMCs. The receptors shown here come from a woman in her fifties or sixties in good health and CMV-seronegative.

The chain uses TRBV5-1 and TRBJ2-3; tentative D call: TRBD1 (6 bases). The V gene's germline CDR1 is SGHRS and CDR2 YFSETQ. Trimming shortened V by 2 bases and J by 0 bases, and 13 bases separated the two germline ends. This CDR3 is built from 16 residues. The CDR3 reads CASSLGQRSSTDTQYF. CDR3 bases: TGCGCCAGCAGCTTAGGACAGCGATCTAGCACAGATACGCAGTATTTT.

The chain uses TRBV6-5 and TRBJ2-7; 8 positions match TRBD1. V shed 0 bases, J shed 2 bases, and the junction held 3 bases outside the gene matches. The CDR3 totals 15 residues. Germline CDR1 and CDR2: MNHEY and SVGAGI. The CDR3 DNA follows: TGTGCCAGCAGTTACTCGATACAGGGGGCCTACGAGCAGTACTTC. It encodes CASSYSIQGAYEQYF.

The chain links TRBV6-6 to TRBJ1-5; 7 bases align to TRBD1. Germline assignment: CDR1 MNHNY and CDR2 SVGAGI (reference sequence). The CDR3 totals 12 residues. V shed 6 bases and J 6 bases; nucleotides not matched to a gene: 2. This CDR3 reads CASRGDSQPQHF. In nucleotides, the CDR3 is TGTGCCAGCAGGGGGGACAGTCAGCCCCAGCATTTT.

The V gene is TRBV28, the J gene TRBJ1-5; 8 positions agree with TRBD1. The germline CDR1 and CDR2 sequences are MDHEN and SYDVKM. After removal of 3 bases from V and 6 bases from J, the junction contained 4 bases not matched to a gene. The CDR3 runs to 14 residues. In DNA form, the CDR3 reads TGTGCCAGCAGTTTGCCCAGGGGGCGTCAGCCCCAGCATTTT. As protein: CASSLPRGRQPQHF.

The rearrangement uses TRBV28 and TRBJ2-3; 8 bases fit TRBD1. CDR3 length: 15 amino acids. The junction had 12 bases not matched to a gene; V was cut back by 8 bases and J by 5 bases. Looked up from germline, CDR1 is MDHEN and CDR2 is SYDVKM. The CDR3 DNA is TGTGCCAGCGGCTTGCCAGGGGGCGGAAAAGATACGCAGTATTTT. It translates to CASGLPGGGKDTQYF.

This chain joins TRBV10-3 and TRBJ2-1, with TRBD1 matching over 12 bases. CDR1 is ENHRY and CDR2 is SYGVKD in the germline V gene. With V trimmed by 4 bases and J by 3 bases, 10 bases remained unmatched. CDR3 length equals 18 residues. The CDR3 bases are TGTGCCATCAGTGCCCCGGGACAGGGGGCCCCCCGCTACAATGAGCAGTTCTTC. This codes for CAISAPGQGAPRYNEQFF.

The CDR3 protein is CASSNRGRGEKLFF. The CDR3 DNA reads TGTGCCAGCAGCAACAGGGGGCGCGGGGAAAAACTGTTTTTT. This rearrangement joins TRBV5-6 to TRBJ1-4, with 9 nucleotides matching TRBD1. V lost 4 bases, J lost 8 bases, and 6 bases stayed unmatched. The germline gives CDR1 SGHDT, CDR2 YYEEEE. The CDR3 consists of 14 residues. Full variable domain (missing parts from reference TRBV5-6 and TRBJ1-4): DAGVTQSPTHLIKTRGQQVTLRCSPKSGHDTVSWYQQALGQGPQFIFQYYEEEERQRGNFPDRFSGHQFPNYSSELNVNALLLGDSALYLCASSNRGRGEKLFFGSGTQLSVL.

V and J are TRBV28 and TRBJ1-4, with TRBD1 identical over 8 bases. Germline assignment: CDR1 MDHEN and CDR2 SYDVKM. The CDR3 has 14 amino acids. V shed 8 bases, J shed 0 bases, and the junction held 2 bases outside the gene matches. The CDR3 nucleotides are TGTGCCAGCCACAGGGGGGCAACTAATGAAAAACTGTTTTTT. This translates into CASHRGATNEKLFF.

The chain recombines TRBV9 with TRBJ2-3; TRBD2 might be the D (5 bases). The V and J ends lost 0 bases and 4 bases respectively, with 12 bases between them. The CDR3 totals 15 residues. Germline lookup yields CDR1 SGDLS and CDR2 YYNGEE. The CDR3: CASSVGGGFADTQYF. Here the CDR3 DNA reads TGTGCCAGCAGCGTAGGTGGAGGTTTTGCAGATACGCAGTATTTT.

V gene TRBV2 combines with J gene TRBJ2-7; 8 positions agree with TRBD2. The CDR3 totals 14 residues. Germline V gene lookup returns CDR1 SNHLY and CDR2 FYNNEI. Trimming cost V 10 bases and J 3 bases; bases outside gene matches: 11. CDR3 sequence (DNA): TGTGCCACCGACCGTTGGAGCGGGAGCTACGAGCAGTACTTC. It translates to CATDRWSGSYEQYF. Complete variable domain (other parts from reference TRBV2 and TRBJ2-7): EPEVTQTPSHQVTQMGQEVILRCVPISNHLYFYWYRQILGQKVEFLVSFYNNEISEKSEIFDDQFSVERPDGSNFTLKIRSTKLEDSAMYFCATDRWSGSYEQYFGPGTRLTVT.

As concerns this clone: This specimen includes other DNA sequences encoding the same CDR3. V is TRBV6-5 and J is TRBJ1-2; D is unresolved. The CDR3 consists of 13 residues. Per germline, CDR1 MNHEY and CDR2 SVGAGI. Trimming stripped 5 bases from V and 5 bases from J, with 12 bases between. CDR3 coding DNA: TGTGCCAGCAGTCTCACAGAGAAGTATGGCTACACCTTC. Protein: CASSLTEKYGYTF.

The J gene is TRBJ2-1, the V gene TRBV30; D may be TRBD2 (6 bases). The germline gives CDR1 GTSNPN, CDR2 SVGIG (reference sequence). CDR3 size: 11 residues. Trimming took off 2 bases at V and 10 bases at J, with 9 bases between the two ends. For the CDR3, the DNA is TGTGCCTGGAGTCCCGGACTAGAGCAGTTCTTC. Amino acids: CAWSPGLEQFF.

The V gene is TRBV7-8, the J gene TRBJ2-1; TRBD2 aligns across 9 bases. The V and J ends lost 6 bases and 7 bases, in that order; junction bases with no gene match: 10. Germline V gene sequence: CDR1 SGHVS, CDR2 FQNEAQ. This CDR3 has 15 amino acids. CDR3 coding DNA: TGTGCCAGCAGTTCTAGCGGGGAGGGCTATAATGAGCAGTTCTTC. Protein product: CASSSSGEGYNEQFF.